The 29 T cell receptor beta chains below were found in one sample sequenced in a study of blood T cell repertoires in COVID-19 (TCRdb year 2020). Libraries came from the immunoSEQ multiplex PCR assay. TCRdb mirrors the immuneACCESS table, restricted to in-frame sequences. Some clones are absent from its copies; in checked studies, under half trace to an unresolved V gene, and the reason for the others is unknown. Present in this sample are about 300,000 clones, approximately 88% of which were seen just once. The ten largest clonotypes hold more than 1.1% of the sample. Sequenced sample: peripheral blood. The receptors come from a human donor with COVID-19, enrolled during active disease. The donor label of this sample is uncertain.

V usage is TRBV5-1 and J usage is TRBJ2-1, with TRBD2 identical over 14 bases. V dropped 3 bases and J dropped 9; count of bases not matched to a gene: 11. The length of the CDR3 is 17 residues. Germline CDR1 reads SGHRS; CDR2 reads YFSETQ. In DNA, the CDR3 is TGCGCCAGCAGCTCAACCGGGGGGACTAGCGGGAGAGGTGAGCAGTTCTTC. It translates to CASSSTGGTSGRGEQFF.

This clone was seen a handful of times. The chain is built from TRBV5-4 and TRBJ1-1, with D perhaps TRBD1 (5 bases). Trimming removed 2 bases from V and 4 bases from J, with 12 bases in between. The CDR3 sequence is 14 residues long. Per germline, CDR1 SGHNT and CDR2 YYREEE (reference sequence). The CDR3 spells CASSFGRAVTEAFF. CDR3 DNA: TGTGCCAGCAGCTTCGGCAGGGCAGTCACTGAAGCTTTCTTT.

J is TRBJ2-7 and V is TRBV20-1; maybe TRBD2 (5 bases). Trimming stripped 3 bases from V and 4 bases from J, with 10 bases between. The CDR3 totals 12 residues. The germline V gene has CDR1 DFQATT and CDR2 SNEGSKA (reference sequence). The CDR3 region has the DNA TGCAGTGCTAGTTTCCGGGGATACGAGCAGTACTTC. It encodes CSASFRGYEQYF.

CDR3 amino acids: CSVWTGGYGYTF. As DNA, the CDR3 is TGCAGCGTTTGGACAGGGGGGTATGGCTACACCTTC. This rearrangement joins TRBV29-1 to TRBJ1-2; TRBD1 matches at 10 bases. This CDR3 has 12 residues. The V segment lost 5 bases and the J segment 5 bases; nucleotides outside the gene matches: 2. Germline V gene data show CDR1 as SQVTM and CDR2 as ANQGSEA.

This chain uses TRBV4-1 with TRBJ2-1, with 15 bases lining up with TRBD2. The CDR3 loop spans 18 amino acids. CDR1 is MGHRA and CDR2 is YSYEKL in the germline V gene. The J segment lost 9 bases and the V segment lost 2 bases, leaving 11 bases of the junction unmatched. The CDR3 region is CASSQTGGLAGGFAEQFF. CDR3 sequence (DNA): TGCGCCAGCAGCCAAACCGGGGGACTAGCGGGAGGTTTCGCTGAGCAGTTCTTC.

V and J are TRBV7-9 and TRBJ1-1; D is possibly TRBD1 (6 bases). V lost 1 base, J lost 5 bases, and 11 bases lay in between. Germline V gene data show CDR1 as SEHNR and CDR2 as FQNEAQ (reference sequence). The CDR3 runs 14 residues. The CDR3 loop is CASSLVQGITEAFF. The CDR3 nucleotides are TGTGCCAGCAGCTTAGTGCAGGGGATTACTGAAGCTTTCTTT.

The rearrangement joins TRBV7-3 to TRBJ2-7; D not certain. Germline V gene sequence: CDR1 SGHTA, CDR2 FQGTGA. The CDR3 is made up of 13 amino acids. V was clipped by 5 bases and J by 5 bases, with 13 bases between them. The CDR3 DNA follows: TGTGCCAGCAGCCTTCGGAGTCCCCACGAGCAGTACTTC. It codes for CASSLRSPHEQYF.

The V gene is TRBV5-1, the J gene TRBJ1-5; unclear D gene. The CDR3 spans 15 residues. Per germline, CDR1 SGHRS and CDR2 YFSETQ. V dropped 0 bases and J dropped 3 bases, with 10 bases sitting between them. CDR3 in DNA: TGCGCCAGCAGCTTGGGCGGAGTGAACAATCAGCCCCAGCATTTT. The encoded protein is CASSLGGVNNQPQHF.

The rearrangement links TRBV5-1 to TRBJ2-2; 7 nucleotides agree with TRBD2. The CDR3 is made up of 17 amino acids. V lost 2 bases and J lost 2; bases outside the gene matches: 9. CDR1 is SGHRS, CDR2 YFSETQ, per germline. CDR3 bases: TGCGCCAGCAGCTTCGTCGAAGCGGGATATAACACCGGGGAGCTGTTTTTT. Translated, it gives CASSFVEAGYNTGELFF.

The chain carries TRBV28 and TRBJ1-1, with D unclear. This CDR3 comprises 14 residues. Germline lookup yields CDR1 MDHEN and CDR2 SYDVKM. V gave up 3 bases and J gave up 4 bases, with 12 bases separating them. CDR3 in DNA: TGTGCCAGCAGTTTCCGGGGAGAGGGCACTGAAGCTTTCTTT. It yields the protein CASSFRGEGTEAFF.

The gene calls are TRBV19 and TRBJ2-3, with 7 bases that match TRBD2. The germline V gene encodes CDR1 LNHDA and CDR2 SQIVND (reference sequence). CDR3 length: 14 residues. V was clipped by 5 bases and J by 0 bases; unmatched bases: 2. The DNA of the CDR3 is TGTGCCAGTAGTGGTAGCGGGAGCACAGATACGCAGTATTTT. Translating it yields CASSGSGSTDTQYF. Complete variable domain (other parts from reference TRBV19 and TRBJ2-3): DGGITQSPKYLFRKEGQNVTLSCEQNLNHDAMYWYRQDPGQGLRLIYYSQIVNDFQKGDIAEGYSVSREKKESFPLTVTSAQKNPTAFYLCASSGSGSTDTQYFGPGTRLTVL.

The rearrangement uses TRBV14 and TRBJ1-2; possibly TRBD1 for D (5 bases). The CDR3 contains 14 residues. V lost 2 bases and J lost 11, with 18 bases in between. Germline V lookup: CDR1 SGHDN, CDR2 FVKESK. The chain's CDR3 is CASSQHLEGAEYTF. The CDR3 nucleotides are TGTGCCAGCAGCCAACACCTGGAAGGGGCGGAATACACCTTC.

The V call is TRBV12-3 or TRBV12-4, the J call TRBJ2-1; the D is unclear. The CDR3 extends over 11 amino acids. V was cut by 2 bases and J by 10 bases, with 6 bases left in between. CDR3 in DNA: TGTGCCAGCAGTTTACAGTGGGAGCAGTTCTTC. Translated, it gives CASSLQWEQFF.

The rearrangement uses TRBV29-1 and TRBJ1-1, with 7 bases aligning to TRBD1. Germline CDR1 reads SQVTM; CDR2 reads ANQGSEA. This CDR3 contains 13 residues. V lost 5 bases, J lost 3 bases, and 6 bases stayed unmatched. The CDR3 loop is CSVLGDSYTEAFF. The CDR3 DNA follows: TGCAGCGTTCTTGGGGACAGTTACACTGAAGCTTTCTTT.

The rearrangement links TRBV29-1 to TRBJ1-5, with D perhaps TRBD1 (6 bases). V lost 4 bases, J lost 4 bases, and 11 bases lay in between. The CDR3 totals 13 residues. Germline CDR1 is SQVTM and CDR2 is ANQGSEA. In nucleotides, the CDR3 is TGCAGCGTTGTTGTAGGGGGTAATCAGCCCCAGCATTTT. This encodes CSVVVGGNQPQHF. Full variable domain (outside the CDR3, taken from reference TRBV29-1 and TRBJ1-5): SAVISQKPSRDICQRGTSLTIQCQVDSQVTMMFWYRQQPGQSLTLIATANQGSEATYESGFVIDKFPISRPNLTFSTLTVSNMSPEDSSIYLCSVVVGGNQPQHFGDGTRLSIL.

The chain links TRBV29-1 to TRBJ2-2; 10 nucleotides agree with TRBD1. The CDR3 runs 14 residues. Germline loops: CDR1 SQVTM, CDR2 ANQGSEA. After removal of 7 bases from V and 1 base from J, the junction contained 3 bases not matched to a gene. The CDR3 DNA is TGCAGCGCTGACAGGGGGCGGAACACCGGGGAGCTGTTTTTT. This gives the protein CSADRGRNTGELFF.

The chain recombines TRBV7-3 with TRBJ2-1; the match to TRBD2 covers 13 bases. Germline V gene sequence: CDR1 SGHTA, CDR2 FQGTGA. With 4 bases clipped from V and 3 bases from J, the junction kept 0 bases outside the gene matches. CDR3 size: 15 residues. The CDR3 coding sequence is TGTGCCAGCAGCTGGACTAGCGGGAGCTACAATGAGCAGTTCTTC. Translation gives CASSWTSGSYNEQFF.

The CDR3 protein is CASSLSGPSGRYIQYF. The DNA of the CDR3 is TGTGCCAGCAGTTTATCCGGTCCTAGCGGGAGGTACATTCAGTACTTC. The chain is built from TRBV28 and TRBJ2-4; 11 bases are shared with TRBD2. Trimming at V came to 1 base and at J to 8 bases, leaving 7 bases not matched to a gene. The CDR3 has 16 residues. CDR1 MDHEN and CDR2 SYDVKM come from the germline V gene.

The rearrangement links TRBV7-8 to TRBJ2-7; 9 positions agree with TRBD1. This CDR3 has 16 amino acids. The V gene end was trimmed by 5 bases and the J gene end by 4 bases; junction bases not matched to a gene: 12. CDR1 and CDR2 from the germline V gene are SGHVS and FQNEAQ. The CDR3 loop reads CASSRGGGTGRYEQYF. DNA for the CDR3: TGTGCCAGCAGCCGAGGGGGCGGGACAGGGAGGTACGAGCAGTACTTC.

The rearrangement links TRBV11-2 to TRBJ2-6; D not certain. The CDR3 covers 16 residues. Trimming cost V 0 bases and J 3 bases, with 9 bases left between them. Germline CDR1 and CDR2: SGHAT and FQNNGV. CDR3 loop: CASSLEGRGGANVLTF. The CDR3 coding sequence is TGTGCCAGCAGCTTAGAGGGTAGAGGTGGGGCCAACGTCCTGACTTTC.

The rearrangement links TRBV5-5 to TRBJ1-6; D perhaps matches TRBD1 (5 bases). The ends were cut back, 1 base at V and 9 bases at J, with 17 bases in the middle. Germline V gives CDR1 SGHKS, CDR2 YYEKEE (reference sequence). The CDR3 contains 16 residues. For the CDR3, the DNA is TGTGCCAGCAGCTTGACTCCGGGACTCCGGGGTTCACCCCTCCACTTT. Translating it yields CASSLTPGLRGSPLHF.

Points on this clone: Germline is not matched at one junction end, which may reflect a read error. The V gene is TRBV6-4, the J gene TRBJ2-3; 7 bases map to TRBD2. The CDR3 length is 15 residues. CDR1 MRHNA and CDR2 SNTAGT come from the germline V gene. The CDR3: CASSHSGTNTDTQYF. In DNA form, the CDR3 reads TGTGCCAGCAGTCACTCCGGGACTAACACAGATACGCAGTATTTT.

Note on this clone: The sample contains more than one DNA sequence encoding this CDR3. The V call is TRBV20-1, the J call TRBJ1-2; TRBD1 might be the D (5 bases). CDR1 and CDR2 (germline): DFQATT, SNEGSKA (reference sequence). V was cut by 6 bases and J by 5 bases, with 10 bases left in between. This CDR3 is 11 amino acids long. The CDR3 DNA reads as TGCAGTGCCCCTCAGGGATATGGCTACACCTTC. This gives the protein CSAPQGYGYTF.

This clone was recorded only once. The V gene is TRBV13, the J gene TRBJ1-1, with D possibly matching TRBD1 (6 bases). V was pared by 5 bases and J by 2 bases, with 18 bases between. The CDR3 has 16 amino acids. CDR1 is PRHDT and CDR2 is FYEKMQ in the germline V gene (reference sequence). The CDR3 bases are TGTGCCAGCAGCCGAGGTAGAGGGGGAGCTAACACTGAAGCTTTCTTT. Its protein is CASSRGRGGANTEAFF. The full variable domain, its missing parts supplied by reference TRBV13 and TRBJ1-1, is AAGVIQSPRHLIKEKRETATLKCYPIPRHDTVYWYQQGPGQDPQFLISFYEKMQSDKGSIPDRFSAQQFSDYHSELNMSSLELGDSALYFCASSRGRGGANTEAFFGQGTRLTVV.

The chain uses TRBV2 and TRBJ1-6; 7 bases match TRBD1. The V and J ends lost 6 bases and 9 bases, in that order; junction bases with no gene match: 11. The CDR3 has 15 residues. The V gene's germline CDR1 is SNHLY and CDR2 FYNNEI. CDR3 loop: CASSDQGVSASPLHF. The CDR3 region has the DNA TGTGCCAGCAGCGACCAGGGGGTATCGGCTTCACCCCTCCACTTT.

The CDR3 spells CASSIGTGGIDEQYF. The CDR3 coding sequence is TGTGCCAGTAGTATCGGGACAGGGGGCATCGACGAGCAGTACTTC. The chain joins TRBV19 to TRBJ2-7, with 12 bases lining up with TRBD1. The CDR3 spans 15 residues. V dropped 3 bases and J dropped 5; count of bases not matched to a gene: 5. Germline lookup yields CDR1 LNHDA and CDR2 SQIVND (reference sequence).

This sequence joins TRBV6-5 and TRBJ1-1; TRBD1 matches at 7 bases. The CDR3 length is 15 residues. Germline CDR1 MNHEY, CDR2 SVGAGI. V dropped 6 bases and J dropped 3; count of bases not matched to a gene: 10. The CDR3 bases are TGTGCCAGCAGATTGGGGACAGTAAGGCACACTGAAGCTTTCTTT. Translated, it gives CASRLGTVRHTEAFF.

The J gene is TRBJ1-4, the V gene TRBV9; D possibly corresponds to TRBD1 (5 bases). Germline V gene lookup returns CDR1 SGDLS and CDR2 YYNGEE. V lost 4 bases to trimming and J lost 1 base, with 11 bases between them. The CDR3 contains 15 residues. The CDR3 region is CASSPFGGTNEKLFF. The CDR3 region has the DNA TGTGCCAGCAGCCCCTTCGGGGGAACTAATGAAAAACTGTTTTTT.

V is TRBV11-3 and J is TRBJ1-3; D may be TRBD1 (6 bases). V gave up 5 bases and J gave up 4 bases, with 9 bases separating them. The V gene's germline CDR1 is SGHNT and CDR2 YENEEA. This CDR3 is 13 amino acids long. The CDR3: CASSPGAGNTIYF. CDR3 bases: TGTGCCAGCAGCCCAGGGGCAGGAAACACCATATATTTT.